Presented here are 13 T cell receptor beta chains from one specimen sequenced in a study of patients and donors after allogeneic stem cell transplantation. One entry per CDR3 protein, called by TCRdb with MiXCR from the RT-PCR reads. The sample carries 25,000 to 35,000 distinct CDR3 sequences, nearly 7% recorded once. Input material: blood, either unsorted or a sorted T cell fraction (not recorded which). Receptors were obtained from a human donor who was either an allogeneic HSCT recipient or a stem cell or donor lymphocyte infusion donor (not recorded which). It is not recorded whose cells these are; they may come from a transplant donor.

CDR3 nucleotides: TGTGCCAGCCGGGGGCTAGCGGGAGGGCCAGGCACAGATACGCAGTATTTT. Protein: CASRGLAGGPGTDTQYF. The chain has TRBV2 and TRBJ2-3; 12 positions agree with TRBD2. The germline V gene has CDR1 SNHLY and CDR2 FYNNEI. The ends lost 8 bases at V and 1 base at J; junction bases unmatched: 10. The CDR3 length is 17 residues.

This clonotype was counted many times. The chain carries TRBV7-6 and TRBJ2-3; D remains ambiguous. V lost 4 bases and J lost 3, with 5 bases in between. CDR3 length: 12 residues. Germline assignment: CDR1 SGHVS and CDR2 FNYEAQ. CDR3 protein: CASSSRTDTQYF. CDR3 coding DNA: TGTGCCAGCAGCTCCCGAACAGATACGCAGTATTTT.

This clonotype has just a few counts. This sequence joins TRBV14 and TRBJ2-2; 10 positions match TRBD1. Germline loops: CDR1 SGHDN, CDR2 FVKESK. The CDR3 consists of 15 residues. The V and J ends lost 3 bases and 6 bases, in that order; junction bases with no gene match: 4. CDR3 in amino acids: CASSQRQGAPGELFF. The CDR3, as DNA: TGTGCCAGCAGCCAGCGACAGGGGGCCCCCGGGGAGCTGTTTTTT.

This clonotype was counted ten times or more. The V gene is TRBV19, the J gene TRBJ1-1; weak D call: TRBD1 (6 bases). This CDR3 has 15 residues. The germline V gene encodes CDR1 LNHDA and CDR2 SQIVND (reference sequence). V lost 3 bases and J lost 1, with 12 bases in between. The CDR3 region is CASSIGTLGNTEAFF. For the CDR3, the DNA is TGTGCCAGTAGTATTGGGACATTGGGGAACACTGAAGCTTTCTTT.

This clonotype was recorded many times. The J gene is TRBJ2-6, the V gene TRBV29-1; D possibly corresponds to TRBD1 (6 bases). The V and J ends lost 4 bases and 4 bases respectively, with 8 bases between them. Germline CDR1 and CDR2: SQVTM and ANQGSEA. CDR3 length: 13 residues. Here the CDR3 DNA reads TGCAGCGTTGGGGGGCCAGGGGCCAACGTCCTGACTTTC. This codes for CSVGGPGANVLTF.

This clonotype came up many times. The rearrangement uses TRBV28 and TRBJ2-7; D is perhaps TRBD2 (5 bases). Germline CDR1 reads MDHEN; CDR2 reads SYDVKM. The CDR3 loop spans 13 amino acids. Trimming removed 5 bases at V and 2 bases at J, with 10 bases between. This CDR3 is CASSEGRPYEQYF. CDR3 coding DNA: TGTGCCAGCAGTGAGGGTCGGCCCTACGAGCAGTACTTC. The whole variable domain, remainder taken from reference TRBV28 and TRBJ2-7, is DVKVTQSSRYLVKRTGEKVFLECVQDMDHENMFWYRQDPGLGLRLIYFSYDVKMKEKGDIPEGYSVSREKKERFSLILESASTNQTSMYLCASSEGRPYEQYFGPGTRLTVT.

This clonotype has a count of ten or more. The rearrangement joins TRBV7-9 to TRBJ1-2; no reliable D call. Trimming stripped 1 base from V and 5 bases from J, with 8 bases between. Germline CDR1 reads SEHNR; CDR2 reads FQNEAQ (reference sequence). The CDR3 has 13 residues. The CDR3 loop is CASSLVEAYGYTF. CDR3 sequence (DNA): TGTGCCAGCAGCTTAGTTGAGGCGTATGGCTACACCTTC.

This clonotype was picked up many times. The rearrangement links TRBV20-1 to TRBJ1-1; 10 positions agree with TRBD1. CDR1 DFQATT and CDR2 SNEGSKA come from the germline V gene (reference sequence). The CDR3 runs to 14 residues. The V segment lost 7 bases and the J segment 4 bases; nucleotides outside the gene matches: 9. CDR3 residues: CSVLNRDRGTEAFF. CDR3 in DNA: TGCAGTGTCCTCAACCGGGACAGGGGCACTGAAGCTTTCTTT.

This clonotype was seen many times. The genes are TRBV6-6 and TRBJ2-5; 7 nucleotides align to TRBD1. Germline CDR1 and CDR2: MNHNY and SVGAGI (reference sequence). This CDR3 contains 14 residues. V gave up 2 bases and J gave up 7 bases; unmatched junction bases: 7. As DNA, the CDR3 is TGTGCCAGCAGTTACGGACAGGCTTCTCGGACCCAGTACTTC. Translated, it gives CASSYGQASRTQYF.

This clonotype was seen ten or more times. V usage is TRBV29-1 and J usage is TRBJ2-1; 8 nucleotides agree with TRBD2. CDR1 is SQVTM, CDR2 ANQGSEA, per germline. The CDR3 covers 16 residues. The junction had 5 bases not matched to a gene; V was cut back by 1 base and J by 0 bases. DNA of the CDR3: TGCAGCGTTGAAGTTAGCGGGATCTTCTCCTACAATGAGCAGTTCTTC. Residues: CSVEVSGIFSYNEQFF.

This clonotype was picked up many times. V gene TRBV20-1 combines with J gene TRBJ2-7; possibly TRBD2 for D (5 bases). CDR1 is DFQATT and CDR2 is SNEGSKA in the germline V gene (reference sequence). CDR3 length: 14 residues. The V end was cut by 6 bases, the J end by 2 bases, with 17 bases between. The CDR3 is CSATATRKAYEQYF. CDR3 nucleotides: TGCAGTGCAACCGCTACTAGAAAGGCCTACGAGCAGTACTTC.

This clonotype was counted ten times or more. The V gene is TRBV7-9, the J gene TRBJ1-4; possibly TRBD1 for D (5 bases). The CDR3 runs 14 residues. Germline V gene data show CDR1 as SEHNR and CDR2 as FQNEAQ (reference sequence). V shed 5 bases and J shed 4 bases, with 11 bases lying between them. CDR3 bases: TGTGCCAGCAGCAAGACAGCCGGTAATGAAAAACTGTTTTTT. Translation gives CASSKTAGNEKLFF.

This clonotype was picked up many times. This chain links TRBV9 with TRBJ2-1; 7 bases map to TRBD2. Losses at the gene ends were 3 bases for V and 7 bases for J; bases not matched to a gene: 10. The CDR3 extends over 15 amino acids. The germline gives CDR1 SGDLS, CDR2 YYNGEE. In DNA form, the CDR3 reads TGTGCCAGCAGCGCTAGCGGCCACCTACCAAATGAGCAGTTCTTC. Protein sequence: CASSASGHLPNEQFF.